What follows are 30 T cell receptor beta chains derived from one specimen sequenced in a study of radiotherapy plus CTLA-4 blockade in lung cancer. This table comes from immunoSEQ multiplex PCR, and its TCRdb copy is limited to in-frame clones, with some not included. This table holds roughly 46,000 clones, around 69% found once. The material was peripheral blood, obtained from a patient treated with radiotherapy plus ipilimumab. The source is a human donor with non-small cell lung cancer who had stable disease on radiotherapy plus ipilimumab.

The rearrangement links TRBV30 to TRBJ1-4, with D possibly being TRBD1 (5 bases). Trimming removed 0 bases from V and 7 bases from J, with 12 bases in between. Germline V lookup: CDR1 GTSNPN, CDR2 SVGIG (reference sequence). This CDR3 comprises 14 residues. In DNA, the CDR3 is TGTGCCTGGAGTGTTGGGGGGTTCGGTGAAAAACTGTTTTTT. This sequence encodes CAWSVGGFGEKLFF.

The V gene is TRBV25-1, the J gene TRBJ2-2, with 7 bases identical to TRBD1. Germline V gives CDR1 MGHDK, CDR2 SYGVNS. The length of the CDR3 is 15 residues. With V trimmed by 3 bases and J by 1 base, 2 bases remained unmatched. CDR3 coding DNA: TGTGCCAGCAGTGATAGACAGGGGAACACCGGGGAGCTGTTTTTT. This gives the protein CASSDRQGNTGELFF. The full variable domain, its missing parts supplied by reference TRBV25-1 and TRBJ2-2, is EADIYQTPRYLVIGTGKKITLECSQTMGHDKMYWYQQDPGMELHLIHYSYGVNSTEKGDLSSESTVSRIRTEHFPLTLESARPSHTSQYLCASSDRQGNTGELFFGEGSRLTVL.

This clone was detected only once. The J gene is TRBJ1-1, the V gene TRBV5-1; D unclear. The germline V gene encodes CDR1 SGHRS and CDR2 YFSETQ. This CDR3 has 14 residues. Deletions cut 1 base from V and 2 bases from J, with 9 bases between. CDR3 protein: CASSLTPTNTEAFF. DNA of the CDR3: TGCGCCAGCAGCTTGACACCTACCAACACTGAAGCTTTCTTT.

The chain has TRBV30 and TRBJ1-6; perhaps TRBD1 as D (5 bases). Trimming removed 4 bases at V and 2 bases at J, with 12 bases between. The CDR3 has 15 amino acids. CDR1 is GTSNPN, CDR2 SVGIG, per germline (reference sequence). The CDR3 DNA sequence: TGTGCCTGGACAGGGCGGACGGCCTATAATTCACCCCTCCACTTT. It yields the protein CAWTGRTAYNSPLHF.

The chain carries TRBV6-5 and TRBJ2-3; TRBD1 agrees at 7 bases. The CDR3 contains 15 residues. J gave up 2 bases and V 6 bases, and 8 bases lay outside the gene matches. Per the germline V gene, CDR1 is MNHEY and CDR2 is SVGAGI. CDR3 loop: CASRPLGQDTDTQYF. The CDR3, as DNA: TGTGCCAGCAGGCCCCTCGGACAGGACACAGATACGCAGTATTTT.

This clone was detected a few times. The chain uses TRBV5-6 and TRBJ1-2; unclear D gene. V was clipped by 0 bases and J by 5 bases, with 8 bases between them. The germline CDR1 and CDR2 sequences are SGHDT and YYEEEE. This CDR3 has 13 amino acids. The CDR3 nucleotides read TGTGCCAGCAGCTTGGGACGACGATATGGCTACACCTTC. Amino acids: CASSLGRRYGYTF.

V and J are TRBV4-1 and TRBJ1-4, with D possibly being TRBD1 (6 bases). Germline CDR1 reads MGHRA; CDR2 reads YSYEKL. The CDR3 is made up of 15 amino acids. The germline V and J ends were trimmed by 4 bases and 7 bases, with 16 bases remaining between them. CDR3 region: CASSPGTVGAEKLFF. The DNA for the CDR3 is TGCGCCAGCAGCCCCGGGACTGTGGGGGCTGAAAAACTGTTTTTT.

The V gene is TRBV18, the J gene TRBJ1-5; D gene ambiguous. CDR3 length: 17 residues. Trimming removed 1 base from V and 1 base from J, with 14 bases in between. CDR1 and CDR2 from the germline V gene are KGHSH and LQKENI. The CDR3 loop is CASSPLSGLRSNQPQHF. For the CDR3, the DNA is TGTGCCAGCTCACCACTTTCAGGTCTAAGGAGCAATCAGCCCCAGCATTTT.

This clone was observed a handful of times. The chain couples TRBV4-3 to TRBJ2-5; D is unclear. V shed 1 base and J shed 5 bases, with 11 bases lying between them. The germline CDR1 and CDR2 sequences are LGHNA and YSLEER. The CDR3 is 14 amino acids. The CDR3 sequence is CASSQVLGSETQYF. The CDR3 bases are TGCGCCAGCAGCCAAGTCCTCGGTTCGGAGACCCAGTACTTC.

The rearrangement uses TRBV7-2 and TRBJ2-2, with 9 bases lining up with TRBD1. V lost 5 bases, J lost 6 bases, and 1 base stayed unmatched. Germline CDR1 reads SGHTA; CDR2 reads FQGNSA. This CDR3 has 13 amino acids. Here the CDR3 DNA reads TGTGCCAGCAGCCGGGACAGGGCCGGGGAGCTGTTTTTT. Encoded protein: CASSRDRAGELFF.

This chain connects TRBV7-2 to TRBJ2-7; the D gene could be TRBD1 or TRBD2 (5 bases each). Germline CDR1 reads SGHTA; CDR2 reads FQGNSA. Trimming stripped 0 bases from V and 2 bases from J, with 11 bases between. The CDR3 loop spans 15 amino acids. The CDR3 DNA sequence: TGTGCCAGCAGCTTAGCGGGCAGGGAGCCCTACGAGCAGTACTTC. Translation: CASSLAGREPYEQYF.

This clone was counted a few times. The V call is TRBV2, the J call TRBJ1-4; D gene ambiguous. Per germline, CDR1 SNHLY and CDR2 FYNNEI. This CDR3 comprises 13 residues. V was cut by 6 bases and J by 1 base, with 6 bases left in between. The CDR3 sequence: CASRGRTNEKLFF. The CDR3 DNA sequence: TGTGCCAGCAGGGGTCGAACTAATGAAAAACTGTTTTTT. Full variable domain (missing parts from reference TRBV2 and TRBJ1-4): EPEVTQTPSHQVTQMGQEVILRCVPISNHLYFYWYRQILGQKVEFLVSFYNNEISEKSEIFDDQFSVERPDGSNFTLKIRSTKLEDSAMYFCASRGRTNEKLFFGSGTQLSVL.

Concerning this clone itself: Other DNA sequences in this specimen translate into the identical CDR3. CDR3: CASSLQGGYGYTF. The CDR3 bases are TGCGCCAGCAGTTTGCAGGGAGGCTATGGCTACACCTTC. The J gene is TRBJ1-2, the V gene TRBV5-1, with TRBD1 as a possible D gene (5 bases). Trimming took off 5 bases at V and 4 bases at J, with 12 bases between the two ends. The germline V gene has CDR1 SGHRS and CDR2 YFSETQ. CDR3 length equals 13 residues.

The chain links TRBV4-3 to TRBJ1-2; D not certain. With 0 bases removed from V and 0 bases from J, the gap between germline ends came to 14 bases. The CDR3 extends over 17 amino acids. CDR1 and CDR2 (germline): LGHNA, YSLEER. The CDR3 coding sequence is TGCGCCAGCAGCCAAGATGGTTCGGCAGGCTCTAACTATGGCTACACCTTC. Amino acids: CASSQDGSAGSNYGYTF.

The rearrangement links TRBV30 to TRBJ1-2; D remains unclear. The CDR3 consists of 12 residues. V was trimmed by 4 bases and J by 8 bases, leaving 14 bases between them. Germline lookup yields CDR1 GTSNPN and CDR2 SVGIG (reference sequence). The CDR3 DNA follows: TGTGCCTGGATCGGCTATCCCGGAGGCTACACCTTC. Translation: CAWIGYPGGYTF.

V is TRBV6-6 and J is TRBJ1-5, with D possibly being TRBD1 (6 bases). The germline V gene encodes CDR1 MNHNY and CDR2 SVGAGI (reference sequence). With 6 bases removed from V and 1 base from J, the gap between germline ends came to 16 bases. The CDR3 runs to 16 residues. The CDR3 DNA reads TGTGCCAGCAGACTAGGGGGGCCCGGGAGCAATCAGCCCCAGCATTTT. Encoded protein: CASRLGGPGSNQPQHF.

The chain has TRBV19 and TRBJ1-2; perhaps TRBD1 as D (6 bases). The CDR3 is 14 residues long. V lost 5 bases, J lost 1 base, and 11 bases lay in between. Germline CDR1 reads LNHDA; CDR2 reads SQIVND (reference sequence). The CDR3 bases are TGTGCCAGTAGTCCCCGACAGGATAACTATGGCTACACCTTC. It yields the protein CASSPRQDNYGYTF. Together with reference TRBV19 and TRBJ1-2, the CDR3 gives the full variable domain: DGGITQSPKYLFRKEGQNVTLSCEQNLNHDAMYWYRQDPGQGLRLIYYSQIVNDFQKGDIAEGYSVSREKKESFPLTVTSAQKNPTAFYLCASSPRQDNYGYTFGSGTRLTVV.

The chain's CDR3 is CAWSVLGKVGYTF. In DNA, the CDR3 is TGTGCCTGGAGTGTATTGGGGAAGGTTGGCTACACCTTC. The chain combines TRBV30 with TRBJ1-2, with D uncertain. Trimming took 0 bases from V and 7 from J, leaving 12 bases between them. From germline, CDR1 is GTSNPN and CDR2 SVGIG (reference sequence). The CDR3 covers 13 residues.

In DNA form, the CDR3 reads TGCAGCGTTGACCAGGGCAAGAACACTGAAGCTTTCTTT. As protein: CSVDQGKNTEAFF. The chain uses TRBV29-1 and TRBJ1-1; D may be TRBD1 (5 bases). Germline lookup yields CDR1 SQVTM and CDR2 ANQGSEA. V gave up 3 bases and J gave up 1 base, with 9 bases separating them. CDR3 length: 13 residues.

The rearrangement uses TRBV7-6 and TRBJ2-2; the D is unclear. Germline CDR1 and CDR2: SGHVS and FNYEAQ. V dropped 1 base and J dropped 0 bases, with 9 bases sitting between them. The CDR3 length is 16 residues. The DNA of the CDR3 is TGTGCCAGCAGCTTAGTTCCCGGCTCGAACACCGGGGAGCTGTTTTTT. Residues: CASSLVPGSNTGELFF.

The J gene is TRBJ2-1, the V gene TRBV29-1, with 9 bases matching TRBD1. CDR3 length equals 13 residues. The germline gives CDR1 SQVTM, CDR2 ANQGSEA. The junction had 6 bases not matched to a gene; V was cut back by 6 bases and J by 6 bases. The CDR3: CSVGTGWFNEQFF. The CDR3 DNA is TGCAGCGTCGGGACAGGGTGGTTCAATGAGCAGTTCTTC.

The CDR3 loop reads CASSLSVPGGNEQFF. CDR3 nucleotides: TGTGCCAGCAGTTTAAGCGTTCCTGGCGGCAATGAGCAGTTCTTC. The chain joins TRBV28 to TRBJ2-1, with unresolved D. Germline CDR1 is MDHEN and CDR2 is SYDVKM. The CDR3 has 15 amino acids. Trimming removed 2 bases at V and 6 bases at J, with 14 bases between. The full variable domain, completed using reference TRBV28 and TRBJ2-1, is DVKVTQSSRYLVKRTGEKVFLECVQDMDHENMFWYRQDPGLGLRLIYFSYDVKMKEKGDIPEGYSVSREKKERFSLILESASTNQTSMYLCASSLSVPGGNEQFFGPGTRLTVL.

This clone showed up just a few times. The gene calls are TRBV10-3 and TRBJ2-1; 10 bases agree with TRBD1. Germline V gene data show CDR1 as ENHRY and CDR2 as SYGVKD. The CDR3 has 13 amino acids. V lost 11 bases, J lost 7 bases, and 8 bases stayed unmatched. In DNA form, the CDR3 reads TGTGCCGTGGGACAGGGGACGGGTAATGAGCAGTTCTTC. Translation: CAVGQGTGNEQFF.

V and J are TRBV11-2 and TRBJ2-1; D uncertain. Per the germline V gene, CDR1 is SGHAT and CDR2 is FQNNGV. Trimming stripped 1 base from V and 4 bases from J, with 5 bases between. The length of the CDR3 is 13 residues. CDR3 DNA: TGTGCCAGCAGCTTAGGGCGGTACAATGAGCAGTTCTTC. Its protein is CASSLGRYNEQFF.

This clone was counted once. The V and J genes are TRBV28 and TRBJ2-7; perhaps TRBD1 as D (5 bases). V gave up 5 bases and J gave up 6 bases, with 11 bases separating them. The CDR3 loop spans 12 amino acids. In germline, CDR1 is MDHEN, CDR2 SYDVKM. The CDR3 region has the DNA TGTGCCAGCAGTGGCAGGGTAGGCGAGCAGTACTTC. Amino acid sequence: CASSGRVGEQYF.

Only a few counts were recorded for this clone. The chain joins TRBV2 to TRBJ2-3; unclear D gene. The germline V gene encodes CDR1 SNHLY and CDR2 FYNNEI. The V gene lost 1 base and the J gene lost 1 base, with 9 bases spanning the gap. The CDR3 loop spans 15 amino acids. CDR3 nucleotides: TGTGCCAGCAGTGAAGGGCTAGTAGGCACAGATACGCAGTATTTT. Its protein product is CASSEGLVGTDTQYF.

V usage is TRBV7-8 and J usage is TRBJ1-1; 7 bases agree with TRBD1. Losses at the gene ends were 4 bases for V and 6 bases for J; bases not matched to a gene: 17. CDR3 length: 17 amino acids. Germline V gene data show CDR1 as SGHVS and CDR2 as FQNEAQ. The CDR3 DNA reads TGTGCCAGCAGCTCCGCCCCGATACAGGGGTTAGGAGCTGAAGCTTTCTTT. Translation gives CASSSAPIQGLGAEAFF.

This clone was detected only once. V gene TRBV6-5 combines with J gene TRBJ1-1, with a weak D call TRBD1 (5 bases). Trimming took off 5 bases at V and 0 bases at J, with 7 bases between the two ends. Germline V lookup: CDR1 MNHEY, CDR2 SVGAGI. The CDR3 has 13 residues. The CDR3: CASSVGVNTEAFF. The CDR3 region has the DNA TGTGCCAGCAGTGTGGGGGTGAACACTGAAGCTTTCTTT.

This chain connects TRBV7-9 to TRBJ1-1; the D is unclear. The V gene lost 0 bases and the J gene lost 0 bases, with 2 bases spanning the gap. This CDR3 is built from 13 residues. CDR1 and CDR2 from the germline V gene are SEHNR and FQNEAQ (reference sequence). Here the CDR3 reads CASSLAMNTEAFF. The CDR3 region has the DNA TGTGCCAGCAGCTTAGCGATGAACACTGAAGCTTTCTTT.

The chain links TRBV11-3 to TRBJ2-3; 15 bases map to TRBD2. This CDR3 spans 18 amino acids. Trimming removed 4 bases from V and 1 base from J; junction bases left unmatched: 6. Germline V gives CDR1 SGHNT, CDR2 YENEEA. CDR3 coding DNA: TGTGCCAGCAGCTCCGGACTAGCGGGGGGGCCGGGCACAGATACGCAGTATTTT. Translated: CASSSGLAGGPGTDTQYF.